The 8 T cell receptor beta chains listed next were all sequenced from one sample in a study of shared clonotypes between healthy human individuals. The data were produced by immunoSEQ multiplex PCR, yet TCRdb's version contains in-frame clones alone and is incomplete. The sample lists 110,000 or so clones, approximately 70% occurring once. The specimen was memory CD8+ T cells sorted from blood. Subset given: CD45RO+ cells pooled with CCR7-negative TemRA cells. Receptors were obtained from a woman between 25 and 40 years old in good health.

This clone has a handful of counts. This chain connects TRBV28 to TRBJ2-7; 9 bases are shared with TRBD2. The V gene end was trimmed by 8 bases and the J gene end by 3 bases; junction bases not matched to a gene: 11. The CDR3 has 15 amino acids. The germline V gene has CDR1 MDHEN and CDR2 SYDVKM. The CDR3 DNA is TGTGCCAGCCGCCCCTCCGGGACTAGCTACTACGAGCAGTACTTC. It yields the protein CASRPSGTSYYEQYF. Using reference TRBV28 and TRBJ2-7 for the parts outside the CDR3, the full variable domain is DVKVTQSSRYLVKRTGEKVFLECVQDMDHENMFWYRQDPGLGLRLIYFSYDVKMKEKGDIPEGYSVSREKKERFSLILESASTNQTSMYLCASRPSGTSYYEQYFGPGTRLTVT.

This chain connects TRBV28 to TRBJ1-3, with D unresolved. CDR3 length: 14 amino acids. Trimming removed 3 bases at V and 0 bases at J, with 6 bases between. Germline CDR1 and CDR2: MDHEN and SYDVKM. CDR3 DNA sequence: TGTGCCAGCAGTTTTCCGTCCTCTGGAAACACCATATATTTT. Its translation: CASSFPSSGNTIYF.

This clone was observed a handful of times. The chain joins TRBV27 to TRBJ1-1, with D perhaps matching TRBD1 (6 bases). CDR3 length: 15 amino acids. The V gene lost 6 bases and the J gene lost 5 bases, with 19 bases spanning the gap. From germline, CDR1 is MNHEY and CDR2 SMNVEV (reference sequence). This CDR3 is CASSNTPGGTTEAFF. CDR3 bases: TGTGCCAGCAGCAATACACCTGGGGGCACGACTGAAGCTTTCTTT.

DNA of the CDR3: TGTGCCAGCAGCCAACTAGCGGGAGAGACCGGGGAGCTGTTTTTT. It yields the protein CASSQLAGETGELFF. The J gene is TRBJ2-2, the V gene TRBV6-5, with 11 bases lining up with TRBD2. Germline loops: CDR1 MNHEY, CDR2 SVGAGI. Trimming removed 6 bases from V and 5 bases from J; junction bases left unmatched: 5. The CDR3 extends over 15 amino acids.

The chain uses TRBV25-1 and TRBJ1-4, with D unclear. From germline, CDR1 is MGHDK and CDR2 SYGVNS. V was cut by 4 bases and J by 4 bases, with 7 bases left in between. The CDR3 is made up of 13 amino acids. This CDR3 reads CASSVSGNEKLFF. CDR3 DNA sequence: TGTGCCAGCAGTGTAAGCGGTAATGAAAAACTGTTTTTT.

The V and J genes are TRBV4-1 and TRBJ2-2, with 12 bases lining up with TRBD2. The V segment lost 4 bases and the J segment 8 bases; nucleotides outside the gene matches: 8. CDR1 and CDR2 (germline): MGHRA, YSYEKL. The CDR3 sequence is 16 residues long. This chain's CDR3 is CASSRLAGAILGELFF. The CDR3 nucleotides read TGCGCCAGCAGCCGACTAGCGGGAGCTATACTGGGGGAGCTGTTTTTT.

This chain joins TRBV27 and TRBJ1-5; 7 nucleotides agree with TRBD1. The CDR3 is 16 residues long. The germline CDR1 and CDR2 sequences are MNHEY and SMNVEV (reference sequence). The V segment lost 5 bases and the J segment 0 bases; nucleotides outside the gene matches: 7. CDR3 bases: TGTGCCAGCAGTCAGGGGGTCGGGTATAGCAATCAGCCCCAGCATTTT. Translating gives CASSQGVGYSNQPQHF.

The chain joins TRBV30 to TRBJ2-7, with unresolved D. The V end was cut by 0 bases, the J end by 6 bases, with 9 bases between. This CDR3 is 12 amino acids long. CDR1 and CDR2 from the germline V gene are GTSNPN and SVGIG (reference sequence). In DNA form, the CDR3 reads TGTGCCTGGAGTGTAGGGTCGCCCGAGCAGTACTTC. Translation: CAWSVGSPEQYF.